The 4 T cell receptor beta chains in this list originate from one sample, sequenced in a study of cytomegalovirus exposure and HLA in healthy donors. A multiplex PCR was run with 60 Vbeta primers and 13 Jbeta primers. Sequencing was performed with immunoSEQ multiplex PCR; in TCRdb, only in-frame clones are kept and a portion is missing. There are around 180,000 clones in the sample; approximately 75% occur only once, and about 1.6% lies in the top ten. Sequenced: PBMCs. The source is a girl aged 10-17 years in good health and CMV-seronegative.

V gene TRBV5-1 combines with J gene TRBJ2-7; 8 bases are shared with TRBD1. The V gene's germline CDR1 is SGHRS and CDR2 YFSETQ. Trimming removed 1 base from V and 2 bases from J; junction bases left unmatched: 8. This CDR3 spans 16 amino acids. The DNA of the CDR3 is TGCGCCAGCAGCTTGTTCCCCGGGACAGGCGCCTACGAGCAGTACTTC. It yields the protein CASSLFPGTGAYEQYF.

The genes are TRBV5-6 and TRBJ2-7, with 7 bases that match TRBD1. This CDR3 contains 14 residues. V shed 5 bases, J shed 3 bases, and the junction held 8 bases outside the gene matches. Germline V CDR1 and CDR2: SGHDT, YYEEEE. The CDR3 spells CASRRPGQNYEQYF. In nucleotides, the CDR3 is TGTGCCAGCAGGAGGCCGGGACAGAACTACGAGCAGTACTTC.

The chain joins TRBV28 to TRBJ1-2; 7 bases align to TRBD1. This CDR3 spans 14 amino acids. Germline CDR1 reads MDHEN; CDR2 reads SYDVKM. Trimming at V came to 6 bases and at J to 6 bases, leaving 10 bases not matched to a gene. The CDR3 nucleotides read TGTGCCAGCAGAGACCGACAGGGTTGGGATGGCTACACCTTC. It translates to CASRDRQGWDGYTF.

Only one count was recorded for this clone. V gene TRBV19 combines with J gene TRBJ1-2; D gene uncertain. Trimming removed 0 bases from V and 4 bases from J, with 12 bases in between. The V gene's germline CDR1 is LNHDA and CDR2 SQIVND (reference sequence). The CDR3 is 15 residues long. The DNA for the CDR3 is TGTGCCAGTAGTATAGATGAATCCGGGGTCTATGGCTACACCTTC. Its protein product is CASSIDESGVYGYTF.